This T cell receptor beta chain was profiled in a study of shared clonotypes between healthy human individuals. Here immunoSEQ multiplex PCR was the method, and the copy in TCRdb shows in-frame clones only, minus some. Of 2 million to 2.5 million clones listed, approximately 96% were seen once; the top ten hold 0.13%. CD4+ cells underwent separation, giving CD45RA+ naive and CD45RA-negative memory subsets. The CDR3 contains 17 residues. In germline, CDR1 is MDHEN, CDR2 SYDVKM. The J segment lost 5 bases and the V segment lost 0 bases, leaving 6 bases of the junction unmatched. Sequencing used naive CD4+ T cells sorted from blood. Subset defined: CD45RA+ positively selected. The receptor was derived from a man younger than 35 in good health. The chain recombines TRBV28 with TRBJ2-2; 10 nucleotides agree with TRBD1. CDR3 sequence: CASSLWGTGVQTGELFF. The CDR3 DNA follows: TGTGCCAGCAGTTTATGGGGGACAGGGGTTCAAACCGGGGAGCTGTTTTTT.